This T cell receptor beta chain was sequenced for a study of Ad26.COV2.S vaccination and SARS-CoV-2 variants. Background on the study: The authors gave Ad26.COV2.S intramuscularly, either once or twice 56 days apart.

Treatment of the sample: 15 to 20 received Ad26.COV2.S at low or high dose, single or two shots; several received placebo; per-sample allocation not given. At day 63 after the first vaccine or placebo injection, samples were drawn. This clone was picked up one time. Its antigen is not known. The CDR3 totals 16 residues. Per germline, CDR1 MNHNY and CDR2 SVGAGI (reference sequence). J was trimmed by 2 bases and V by 2 bases; bases with no gene match: 8. Regarding the study as a whole: Recipients of vaccine and of placebo showed similar breadth of their non-spike TCR repertoires. Analytic work on TCR breadth and depth might have understated the full extent of total T cell responses. While placebo recipients had lower spike-specific TCR breadth, vaccine recipients had more.

Clones were sequenced by immunoSEQ multiplex PCR, and TCRdb holds only the in-frame ones, with some missing. The sample records some 250,000 clones, roughly 90% being singletons. The starting material was peripheral blood, obtained in a trial of Ad26.COV2.S vaccine versus placebo. This clonotype originated in a person between 18 and 59 years old who received the Ad26.COV2.S COVID-19 vaccine or a placebo. This rearrangement joins TRBV6-6 to TRBJ2-5; 7 bases match TRBD1. This CDR3 is CASSYGPRGLQETQYF. The CDR3 nucleotides read TGTGCCAGCAGTTACGGGCCCAGGGGGTTACAAGAGACCCAGTACTTC.